This T cell receptor beta chain appears in the sequencing data of a study of brain T cells in children with intractable seizures. The study, taken as a whole, reports: HCMV serostatus was not known, and viral specificity came from CDR3 similarity only.

Trimming stripped 1 base from V and 5 bases from J, with 11 bases between. CDR3 length: 14 residues. The germline V gene encodes CDR1 LGHDT and CDR2 YNNKEL (reference sequence). As to this clone: Its specificity is not known.

Data came from immunoSEQ multiplex PCR; TCRdb stores just in-frame clones and leaves some out. In the table there are hundreds of thousands of clones, more than 85% of which are singletons. Indicated time point: blood from clinic visit 5 months post-surgery; TSC patient then seizure free. The source is a boy under three years old with tuberous sclerosis and intractable seizures. This rearrangement joins TRBV3-1 (or the pseudogene TRBV3-2) to TRBJ1-1, with no clear D. This material consisted of peripheral blood, taken roughly 5 months after surgery. CDR3 sequence reads: CASSQGTLVTEAFF. The DNA of the CDR3 is TGTGCCAGCAGCCAAGGGACGCTGGTAACTGAAGCTTTCTTT.